These 32 T cell receptor beta chains were all obtained from the same sample, sequenced in a study of CD8 T cells in ankylosing spondylitis. From the 5' RACE reads, TCRdb called clonotypes with MiXCR, one entry per CDR3 protein. The sample contains some 140,000 distinct CDR3 sequences, more than 5.5% of which appear only once. Source material: blood, either unsorted or a sorted T cell fraction (not recorded which). All receptors come from a female donor with ankylosing spondylitis or in good health (not recorded which).

This clonotype was seen repeatedly, ten times or more. The rearrangement links TRBV20-1 to TRBJ1-1; D not certain. The CDR3 totals 14 residues. The V gene's germline CDR1 is DFQATT and CDR2 SNEGSKA (reference sequence). Trimming left V 4 bases short and J 6 bases short, with 18 bases between. The CDR3 sequence is CSAKETSRQAEAFF. The CDR3 bases are TGCAGTGCTAAGGAGACCTCCCGGCAGGCTGAAGCTTTCTTT.

This clonotype was found many times. Here the CDR3 reads CASSQEGGSGDTQYF. CDR3 nucleotides: TGTGCCAGCAGCCAAGAAGGGGGCTCGGGAGATACGCAGTATTTT. This rearrangement joins TRBV3-1 to TRBJ2-3, with TRBD1 matching over 7 bases. Germline-derived CDR1 and CDR2 are LGHDT and YNNKEL (reference sequence). The ends lost 0 bases at V and 5 bases at J; junction bases unmatched: 5. CDR3 size: 15 residues.

This clonotype has a count of ten or more. The chain couples TRBV6-2 or TRBV6-3 to TRBJ2-2; possible D gene TRBD2, 6 bases. CDR1 is MNHEY and CDR2 is SVGEGT in the germline V gene. The CDR3 covers 17 residues. The germline V and J ends were trimmed by 1 base and 5 bases, with 17 bases remaining between them. The CDR3 sequence: CASSYLTRGWRTGELFF. In DNA, the CDR3 is TGTGCCAGCAGTTACTTAACGCGGGGCTGGCGGACCGGGGAGCTGTTTTTT.

This clonotype has ten or more counts. The chain carries TRBV11-1 and TRBJ2-4; 9 bases match TRBD1. V was clipped by 5 bases and J by 6 bases; unmatched bases: 8. Per germline, CDR1 SGHAT and CDR2 FQDESV (reference sequence). The CDR3 covers 15 residues. The CDR3 DNA sequence: TGTGCCAGCAGCATTGATTTGGACAGGGGAAACATTCAGTACTTC. Translation: CASSIDLDRGNIQYF.

This clonotype was recorded at least ten times. The chain has TRBV30 and TRBJ2-3, with D tentatively TRBD2 (5 bases). The CDR3 is 13 amino acids. Germline V gene lookup returns CDR1 GTSNPN and CDR2 SVGIG (reference sequence). V lost 5 bases and J 0 bases, leaving 9 bases between the germline ends. CDR3 coding DNA: TGTGCCTGGCGGTGGGAGAGCACAGATACGCAGTATTTT. It translates to CAWRWESTDTQYF.

This clonotype was found a few times. V is TRBV20-1 and J is TRBJ2-2, with TRBD1 matching 11 bases. Germline V gives CDR1 DFQATT, CDR2 SNEGSKA (reference sequence). The trim removed 6 bases at V and 6 bases at J, leaving 6 bases unmatched. The CDR3 is 14 amino acids. The CDR3 spells CSAGTGGSPGELFF. DNA of the CDR3: TGCAGTGCCGGGACAGGGGGTTCCCCCGGGGAGCTGTTTTTT.

This clonotype was counted many times. The chain has TRBV25-1 and TRBJ1-3; D gene ambiguous. The V and J ends lost 2 bases and 3 bases respectively, with 11 bases between them. This CDR3 is built from 15 residues. The germline gives CDR1 MGHDK, CDR2 SYGVNS. The CDR3 loop reads CASSEPPRNGNTIYF. CDR3 bases: TGTGCCAGCAGTGAACCCCCTCGGAATGGAAACACCATATATTTT.

The chain combines TRBV30 with TRBJ2-7; the match to TRBD1 covers 10 bases. The CDR3 totals 12 residues. Germline values: CDR1 GTSNPN, CDR2 SVGIG (reference sequence). The junction had 4 bases not matched to a gene; V was cut back by 8 bases and J by 3 bases. CDR3 nucleotides: TGTGCCGGAAGGACAGGGGGCTACGAGCAGTACTTC. The encoded protein is CAGRTGGYEQYF. Full variable domain (outside the CDR3, taken from reference TRBV30 and TRBJ2-7): SQTIHQWPATLVQPVGSPLSLECTVEGTSNPNLYWYRQAAGRGLQLLFYSVGIGQISSEVPQNLSASRPQDRQFILSSKKLLLSDSGFYLCAGRTGGYEQYFGPGTRLTVT.

In its sample, this clonotype was seen many times. The rearrangement uses TRBV6-1 and TRBJ1-6; 10 nucleotides match TRBD1. Unmatched junction bases numbered 8, after V lost 7 bases and J lost 8 bases. Germline V gene sequence: CDR1 MNHNS, CDR2 SASEGT. The CDR3 runs to 15 residues. This CDR3 is CASTSRGTGDSPLHF. The CDR3 nucleotides read TGTGCCAGCACCTCTCGCGGGACAGGGGATTCACCCCTCCACTTT.

This clonotype was counted between two and nine times. The chain is built from TRBV30 and TRBJ1-4; no clear D. The CDR3 length is 13 residues. The germline CDR1 and CDR2 sequences are GTSNPN and SVGIG (reference sequence). Trimming removed 2 bases at V and 0 bases at J, with 4 bases between. CDR3 DNA: TGTGCCTGGAGTCCAACAACTAATGAAAAACTGTTTTTT. Protein: CAWSPTTNEKLFF.

This clonotype was detected many times. J is TRBJ2-1 and V is TRBV24-1; 11 bases are shared with TRBD2. The V and J ends lost 1 base and 0 bases, in that order; junction bases with no gene match: 4. The CDR3 totals 18 residues. Per the germline V gene, CDR1 is KGHDR and CDR2 is SFDVKD. The DNA of the CDR3 is TGTGCCACCAGTGATTTTCCAGGGACTAGCGGCTCCTACAATGAGCAGTTCTTC. Protein sequence: CATSDFPGTSGSYNEQFF.

This clonotype was observed at least ten times. The chain joins TRBV7-3 to TRBJ2-3; 10 nucleotides line up with TRBD2. The V gene's germline CDR1 is SGHTA and CDR2 FQGTGA. This CDR3 contains 15 residues. Trimming cost V 3 bases and J 1 base; bases outside gene matches: 1. CDR3 sequence: CASSLGTSGTDTQYF. The CDR3 bases are TGTGCCAGCAGCTTGGGGACTAGCGGCACAGATACGCAGTATTTT.

J is TRBJ1-3 and V is TRBV15, with unresolved D. The V end lost 1 base, the J end lost 0 bases, and 13 bases lay between the germline ends. The CDR3 has 17 amino acids. Germline CDR1 LNHNV, CDR2 YYDKDF (reference sequence). The DNA of the CDR3 is TGTGCCACCAGCAGAGGGCGGGAATACAGCTCTGGAAACACCATATATTTT. This codes for CATSRGREYSSGNTIYF.

This clonotype was detected many times. V gene TRBV4-1 combines with J gene TRBJ1-5, with 7 bases matching TRBD1. Germline trimming cut 0 bases from V and 2 bases from J; bases unmatched to any gene: 19. Germline CDR1 and CDR2: MGHRA and YSYEKL. The CDR3 consists of 21 residues. In DNA, the CDR3 is TGCGCCAGCAGCCAAGAGACCACAGGGGCTTTTTTTCTATCGGGCAATCAGCCCCAGCATTTT. Encoded protein: CASSQETTGAFFLSGNQPQHF.

This clonotype was picked up many times. The chain has TRBV7-8 and TRBJ1-4, with 9 bases that match TRBD1. In germline, CDR1 is SGHVS, CDR2 FQNEAQ. The CDR3 covers 15 residues. With 5 bases clipped from V and 7 bases from J, the junction kept 8 bases outside the gene matches. CDR3 DNA: TGTGCCAGCAGCCCGCCCGGGACAGGGATTGAAAAACTGTTTTTT. As protein: CASSPPGTGIEKLFF. Supplemented by reference TRBV7-8 and TRBJ1-4, the full variable domain reads GAGVSQSPRYKVAKRGQDVALRCDPISGHVSLFWYQQALGQGPEFLTYFQNEAQLDKSGLPSDRFFAERPEGSVSTLKIQRTQQEDSAVYLCASSPPGTGIEKLFFGSGTQLSVL.

This clonotype was counted many times. This chain connects TRBV6-2 or TRBV6-3 to TRBJ1-2; D unclear. CDR3 size: 13 residues. Trimming removed 6 bases from V and 5 bases from J, with 13 bases in between. The V gene's germline CDR1 is MNHEY and CDR2 SVGEGT. CDR3: CASSYRDDYGYTF. The CDR3 bases are TGTGCCAGCAGCTACCGGGATGATTATGGCTACACCTTC.

This clonotype was counted at least ten times. J is TRBJ1-2 and V is TRBV6-1; 9 nucleotides align to TRBD1. Per the germline V gene, CDR1 is MNHNS and CDR2 is SASEGT. The length of the CDR3 is 13 residues. J gave up 6 bases and V 3 bases, and 2 bases lay outside the gene matches. The CDR3 reads CASSEGQGDGYTF. As DNA, the CDR3 is TGTGCCAGCAGTGAGGGACAGGGAGATGGCTACACCTTC.

This clonotype was observed many times. This chain uses TRBV7-9 with TRBJ2-3; TRBD1 matches at 9 bases. V trimming: 2 bases; J trimming: 6 bases; junction bases outside the gene matches: 9. Looked up from germline, CDR1 is SEHNR and CDR2 is FQNEAQ (reference sequence). CDR3 length: 16 amino acids. CDR3 in amino acids: CASSLQRGQGTDTQYF. CDR3 in DNA: TGTGCCAGCAGCTTACAAAGGGGACAGGGTACCGATACGCAGTATTTT. Full variable domain (remainder filled in from reference TRBV7-9 and TRBJ2-3): DTGVSQNPRHKITKRGQNVTFRCDPISEHNRLYWYRQTLGQGPEFLTYFQNEAQLEKSRLLSDRFSAERPKGSFSTLEIQRTEQGDSAMYLCASSLQRGQGTDTQYFGPGTRLTVL.

The genes are TRBV4-2 and TRBJ2-6; no clear D. The V gene lost 0 bases and the J gene lost 0 bases, with 6 bases spanning the gap. CDR1 and CDR2 (germline): LGHNA, YNFKEQ. This CDR3 has 16 amino acids. In DNA form, the CDR3 reads TGTGCCAGCAGCCAAGATAACGGCTCTGGGGCCAACGTCCTGACTTTC. Amino acids: CASSQDNGSGANVLTF.

This clonotype was detected many times. The gene calls are TRBV5-1 and TRBJ2-1, with D perhaps TRBD1 (6 bases). V was clipped by 0 bases and J by 1 base, with 14 bases between them. Germline CDR1 is SGHRS and CDR2 is YFSETQ. The CDR3 totals 17 residues. The CDR3 DNA reads as TGCGCCAGCAGCTTGGCCCCAAACAGGGTGTCCTACAATGAGCAGTTCTTC. Translation gives CASSLAPNRVSYNEQFF.

This clonotype was observed many times. The chain carries TRBV6-2 or TRBV6-3 and TRBJ2-7; D is unresolved. CDR1 is MNHEY, CDR2 SVGEGT, per germline. V gave up 0 bases and J gave up 2 bases, with 5 bases separating them. CDR3 length equals 13 residues. CDR3 DNA sequence: TGTGCCAGCAGTTACTCGGGGACCTACGAGCAGTACTTC. This gives the protein CASSYSGTYEQYF.

The chain uses TRBV4-1 and TRBJ2-7; the D is unclear. Per germline, CDR1 MGHRA and CDR2 YSYEKL. Trimming removed 2 bases from V and 6 bases from J, with 11 bases in between. The CDR3 extends over 13 amino acids. The CDR3 DNA sequence: TGCGCCAGCAGCCAATTGCAGATTTGCGAGCAGTACTTC. This encodes CASSQLQICEQYF.

Ten or more counts support this clonotype. V usage is TRBV12-3 or TRBV12-4 and J usage is TRBJ2-3; a weak D match, TRBD1 (6 bases). This CDR3 is built from 15 residues. Trimming stripped 5 bases from V and 5 bases from J, with 17 bases between. The CDR3 sequence: CASSGPGAEEDTQYF. The DNA of the CDR3 is TGTGCCAGCAGTGGACCAGGGGCCGAGGAAGATACGCAGTATTTT.

This clonotype was observed at least ten times. The J gene is TRBJ1-2, the V gene TRBV5-1; 9 nucleotides align to TRBD1. V dropped 2 bases and J dropped 4; count of bases not matched to a gene: 6. This CDR3 has 15 residues. Germline V lookup: CDR1 SGHRS, CDR2 YFSETQ. The DNA of the CDR3 is TGCGCCAGCAGCTTTACAGGGGGCGCCGGCTATGGCTACACCTTC. Translation: CASSFTGGAGYGYTF.

The count of this clonotype is one. One base away lies a much larger clone, so this may be a sequencing read error. The J gene is TRBJ2-5, the V gene TRBV7-2, with D unclear. Germline V gene sequence: CDR1 SGHTA, CDR2 FQGNSA. The CDR3 runs 13 residues. Trimming cost V 3 bases and J 3 bases, with 8 bases left between them. CDR3: CASSLKRKETQYF. As DNA, the CDR3 is TGTGCCAGCAGCTTGAAGAGAAAAGAGACCCAGTACTTC.

This clonotype was found many times. V usage is TRBV7-2 and J usage is TRBJ2-1, with a tentative D call TRBD1 (6 bases). This CDR3 spans 15 amino acids. V dropped 6 bases and J dropped 0 bases, with 12 bases sitting between them. Per germline, CDR1 SGHTA and CDR2 FQGNSA. CDR3 in DNA: TGTGCCAGCAGGCTTGGACAGAGCTCCTACAATGAGCAGTTCTTC. Its translation: CASRLGQSSYNEQFF.

This clonotype was counted at least ten times. The chain carries TRBV4-1 and TRBJ1-5, with TRBD1 matching over 7 bases. CDR1 and CDR2 from the germline V gene are MGHRA and YSYEKL. V gave up 4 bases and J gave up 6 bases; unmatched junction bases: 6. The CDR3 is made up of 14 amino acids. The CDR3 sequence is CASSPTGNPQPQHF. As DNA, the CDR3 is TGCGCCAGCAGCCCGACAGGGAACCCTCAGCCCCAGCATTTT.

This clonotype occurred many times. The chain uses TRBV19 and TRBJ1-2; a possible D gene is TRBD1 (5 bases). Germline assignment: CDR1 LNHDA and CDR2 SQIVND (reference sequence). The V end lost 10 bases, the J end lost 7 bases, and 25 bases lay between the germline ends. This CDR3 has 15 amino acids. Written as DNA, the CDR3 is TGTGCCACCGGCGGGGCACAGCTGAGTCCTCGTGGCTACACCTTC. It encodes CATGGAQLSPRGYTF.

The sample holds many counts of this clonotype. The rearrangement links TRBV20-1 to TRBJ2-2, with D possibly being TRBD1 (5 bases). Germline assignment: CDR1 DFQATT and CDR2 SNEGSKA (reference sequence). The CDR3 has 13 amino acids. Trimming took off 3 bases at V and 6 bases at J, with 11 bases between the two ends. This chain's CDR3 is CSARPGLAGELFF. The CDR3 coding sequence is TGCAGTGCTAGGCCAGGGTTGGCCGGGGAGCTGTTTTTT.

This clonotype was seen repeatedly, ten times or more. This chain joins TRBV5-1 and TRBJ1-1; D is possibly TRBD1 (5 bases). V gave up 0 bases and J gave up 7 bases, with 13 bases separating them. CDR1 is SGHRS and CDR2 is YFSETQ in the germline V gene. CDR3 length equals 14 residues. The CDR3 coding sequence is TGCGCCAGCAGCTTGGCGGGGAGGGGTGGTGAAGCTTTCTTT. Translation: CASSLAGRGGEAFF.

Many counts were recorded for this clonotype. The chain joins TRBV27 to TRBJ2-1; 9 nucleotides agree with TRBD2. This CDR3 contains 14 residues. V trimming: 7 bases; J trimming: 7 bases; junction bases outside the gene matches: 8. Germline loops: CDR1 MNHEY, CDR2 SMNVEV (reference sequence). In DNA, the CDR3 is TGTGCCAGCACCAGCCTAGCGGGGCTAAATGAGCAGTTCTTC. Translating it yields CASTSLAGLNEQFF.

This clonotype was found once. This chain joins TRBV5-1 and TRBJ2-7, with 7 bases fitting TRBD1. V was clipped by 0 bases and J by 6 bases; unmatched bases: 9. Germline loops: CDR1 SGHRS, CDR2 YFSETQ. This CDR3 is 15 amino acids long. CDR3 coding DNA: TGCGCCAGCAGCTTGGAGGCAGGGGGTTATCCCGAGCAGTACTTC. The encoded protein is CASSLEAGGYPEQYF.